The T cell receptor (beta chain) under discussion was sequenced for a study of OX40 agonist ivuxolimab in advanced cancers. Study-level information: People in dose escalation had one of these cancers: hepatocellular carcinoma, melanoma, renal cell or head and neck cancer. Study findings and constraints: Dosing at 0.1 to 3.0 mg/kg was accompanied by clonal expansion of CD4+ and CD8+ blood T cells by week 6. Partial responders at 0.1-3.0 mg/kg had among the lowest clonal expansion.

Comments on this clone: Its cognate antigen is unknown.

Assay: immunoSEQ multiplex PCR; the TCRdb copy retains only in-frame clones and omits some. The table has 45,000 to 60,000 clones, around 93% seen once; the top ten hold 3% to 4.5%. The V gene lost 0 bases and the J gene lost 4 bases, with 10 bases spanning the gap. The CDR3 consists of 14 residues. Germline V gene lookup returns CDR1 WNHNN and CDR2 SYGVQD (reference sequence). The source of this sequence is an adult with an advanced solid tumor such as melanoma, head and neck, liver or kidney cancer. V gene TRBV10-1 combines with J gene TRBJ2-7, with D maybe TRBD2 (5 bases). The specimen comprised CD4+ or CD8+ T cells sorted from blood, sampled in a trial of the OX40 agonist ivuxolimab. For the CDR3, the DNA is TGCGCCAGCAGTGAGTCGAGGGCTCGTTACGAGCAGTACTTC. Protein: CASSESRARYEQYF.